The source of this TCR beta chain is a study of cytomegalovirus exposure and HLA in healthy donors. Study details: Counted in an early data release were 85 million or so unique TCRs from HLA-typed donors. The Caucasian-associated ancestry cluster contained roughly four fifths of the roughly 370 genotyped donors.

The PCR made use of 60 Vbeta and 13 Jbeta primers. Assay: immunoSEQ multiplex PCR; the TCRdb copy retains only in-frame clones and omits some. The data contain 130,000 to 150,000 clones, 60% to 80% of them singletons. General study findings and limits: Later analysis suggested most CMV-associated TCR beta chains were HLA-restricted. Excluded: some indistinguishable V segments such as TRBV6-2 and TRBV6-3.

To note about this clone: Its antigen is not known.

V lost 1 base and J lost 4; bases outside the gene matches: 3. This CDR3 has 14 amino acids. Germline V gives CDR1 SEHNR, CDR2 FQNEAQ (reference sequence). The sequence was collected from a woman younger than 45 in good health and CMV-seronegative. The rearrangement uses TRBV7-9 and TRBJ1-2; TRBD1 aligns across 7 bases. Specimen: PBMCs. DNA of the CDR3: TGTGCCAGCAGCTTAGGGGACAGCTCCTATGGCTACACCTTC. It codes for CASSLGDSSYGYTF.